The clone carrying this T cell receptor beta chain was detected only once. What it binds is not known. CDR3 length equals 13 residues. The V end lost 6 bases, the J end lost 6 bases, and 14 bases lay between the germline ends. Germline-derived CDR1 and CDR2 are MNHEY and SVGAGI. This record comes from a study of cytomegalovirus exposure and HLA in healthy donors. Study-level findings and limits: Sequencing likely generated an artifact that appeared as a cluster of highly shared sequence variants.

PCR amplification relied on 60 Vbeta primers (plus 13 Jbeta primers). TCRdb's copy holds only in-frame clones and misses some; the assay was immunoSEQ multiplex PCR. The table records 180,000 or so clones, approximately 81% of them present only once. This TCR was recovered from a woman in her fifties or sixties in good health and CMV-seronegative. V usage is TRBV6-5 and J usage is TRBJ1-1; D is perhaps TRBD1 (6 bases). Sequencing used PBMCs. The CDR3 DNA sequence: TGTGCCAGCAGCATAGGGGGGGAGCCTGAAGCTTTCTTT. Residues: CASSIGGEPEAFF.